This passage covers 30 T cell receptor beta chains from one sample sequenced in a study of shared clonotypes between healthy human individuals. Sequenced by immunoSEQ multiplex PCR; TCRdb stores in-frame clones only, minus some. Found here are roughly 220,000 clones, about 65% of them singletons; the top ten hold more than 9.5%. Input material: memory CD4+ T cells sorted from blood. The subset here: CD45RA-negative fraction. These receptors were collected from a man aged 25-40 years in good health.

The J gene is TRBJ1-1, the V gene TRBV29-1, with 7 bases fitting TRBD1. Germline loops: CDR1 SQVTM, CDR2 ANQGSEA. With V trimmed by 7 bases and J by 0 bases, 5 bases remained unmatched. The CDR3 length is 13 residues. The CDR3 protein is CSAMGQLNTEAFF. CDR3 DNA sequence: TGCAGCGCTATGGGACAGTTGAACACTGAAGCTTTCTTT.

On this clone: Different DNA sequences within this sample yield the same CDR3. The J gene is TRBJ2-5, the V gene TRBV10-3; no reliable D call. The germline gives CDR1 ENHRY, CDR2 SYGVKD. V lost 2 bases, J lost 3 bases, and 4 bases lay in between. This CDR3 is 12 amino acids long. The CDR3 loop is CAISEAEETQYF. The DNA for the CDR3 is TGTGCCATCAGTGAGGCGGAAGAGACCCAGTACTTC.

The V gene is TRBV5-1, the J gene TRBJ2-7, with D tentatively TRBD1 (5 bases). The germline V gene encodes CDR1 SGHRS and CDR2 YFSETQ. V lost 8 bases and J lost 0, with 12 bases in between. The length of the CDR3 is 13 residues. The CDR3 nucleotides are TGCGCCAGTTCAGACAGCCTCTCCTACGAGCAGTACTTC. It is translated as CASSDSLSYEQYF.

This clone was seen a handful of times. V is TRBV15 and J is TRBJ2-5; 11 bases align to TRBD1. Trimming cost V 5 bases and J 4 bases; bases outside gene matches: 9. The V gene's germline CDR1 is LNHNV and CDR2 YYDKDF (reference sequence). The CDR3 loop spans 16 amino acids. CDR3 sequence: CATSLRTGGVTETQYF. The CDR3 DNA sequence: TGTGCCACCAGCCTAAGGACAGGGGGCGTTACAGAGACCCAGTACTTC.

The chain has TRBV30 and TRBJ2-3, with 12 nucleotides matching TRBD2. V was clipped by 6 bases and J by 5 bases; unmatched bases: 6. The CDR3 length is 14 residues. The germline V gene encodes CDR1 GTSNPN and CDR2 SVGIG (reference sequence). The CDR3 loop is CACTTSGRIDTQYF. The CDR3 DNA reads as TGTGCCTGTACAACTAGCGGGAGGATAGATACGCAGTATTTT. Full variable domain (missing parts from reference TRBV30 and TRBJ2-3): SQTIHQWPATLVQPVGSPLSLECTVEGTSNPNLYWYRQAAGRGLQLLFYSVGIGQISSEVPQNLSASRPQDRQFILSSKKLLLSDSGFYLCACTTSGRIDTQYFGPGTRLTVL.

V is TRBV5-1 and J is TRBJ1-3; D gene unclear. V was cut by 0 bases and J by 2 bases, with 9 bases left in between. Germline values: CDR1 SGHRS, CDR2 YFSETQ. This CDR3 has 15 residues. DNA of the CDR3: TGCGCCAGCAGCTTGGCGGGTATTACTGGAAACACCATATATTTT. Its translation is CASSLAGITGNTIYF. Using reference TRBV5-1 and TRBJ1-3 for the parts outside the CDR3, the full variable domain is KAGVTQTPRYLIKTRGQQVTLSCSPISGHRSVSWYQQTPGQGLQFLFEYFSETQRNKGNFPGRFSGRQFSNSRSEMNVSTLELGDSALYLCASSLAGITGNTIYFGEGSWLTVV.

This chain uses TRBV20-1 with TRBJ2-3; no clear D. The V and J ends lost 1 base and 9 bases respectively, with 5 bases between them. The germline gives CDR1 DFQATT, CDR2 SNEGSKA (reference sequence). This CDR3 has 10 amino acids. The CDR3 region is CSARGKTQYF. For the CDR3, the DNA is TGCAGTGCTAGAGGTAAAACGCAGTATTTT.

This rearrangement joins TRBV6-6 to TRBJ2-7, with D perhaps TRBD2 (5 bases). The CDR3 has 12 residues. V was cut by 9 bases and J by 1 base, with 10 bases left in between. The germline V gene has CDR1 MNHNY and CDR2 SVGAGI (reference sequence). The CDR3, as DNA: TGTGCCAGTAACCGGGGATCCTACGAGCAGTACTTC. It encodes CASNRGSYEQYF.

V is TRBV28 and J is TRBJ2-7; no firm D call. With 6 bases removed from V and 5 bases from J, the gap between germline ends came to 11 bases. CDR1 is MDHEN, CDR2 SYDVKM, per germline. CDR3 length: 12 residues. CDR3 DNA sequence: TGTGCCAGCAGCCTAATACGAAACGAGCAGTACTTC. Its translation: CASSLIRNEQYF. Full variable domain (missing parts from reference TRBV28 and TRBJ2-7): DVKVTQSSRYLVKRTGEKVFLECVQDMDHENMFWYRQDPGLGLRLIYFSYDVKMKEKGDIPEGYSVSREKKERFSLILESASTNQTSMYLCASSLIRNEQYFGPGTRLTVT.

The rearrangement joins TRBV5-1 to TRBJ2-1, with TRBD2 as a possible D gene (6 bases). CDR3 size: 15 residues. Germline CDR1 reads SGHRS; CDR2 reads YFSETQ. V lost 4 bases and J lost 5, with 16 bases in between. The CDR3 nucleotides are TGCGCCAGCAGCGTCGGGACTCAGAGCAACAATGAGCAGTTCTTC. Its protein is CASSVGTQSNNEQFF.

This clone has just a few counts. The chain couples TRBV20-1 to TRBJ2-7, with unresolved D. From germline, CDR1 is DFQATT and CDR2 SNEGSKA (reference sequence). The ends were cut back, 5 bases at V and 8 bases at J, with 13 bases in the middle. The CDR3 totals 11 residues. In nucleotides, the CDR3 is TGCAGTGCTGAAGCGTTAGGGCAGCAGTACTTC. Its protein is CSAEALGQQYF.

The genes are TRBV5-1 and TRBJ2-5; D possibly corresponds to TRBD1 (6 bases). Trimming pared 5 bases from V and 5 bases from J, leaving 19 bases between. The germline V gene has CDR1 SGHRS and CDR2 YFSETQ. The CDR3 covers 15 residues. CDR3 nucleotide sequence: TGCGCCAGCAGGACAGGCGGTGTTCGTTCGGAGACCCAGTACTTC. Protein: CASRTGGVRSETQYF.

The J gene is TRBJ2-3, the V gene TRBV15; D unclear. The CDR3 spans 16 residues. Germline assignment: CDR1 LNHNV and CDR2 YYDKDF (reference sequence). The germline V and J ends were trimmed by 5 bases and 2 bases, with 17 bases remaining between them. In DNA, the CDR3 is TGTGCCACCAGCTATGGGCCCCAACAGCCCACAGATACGCAGTATTTT. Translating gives CATSYGPQQPTDTQYF.

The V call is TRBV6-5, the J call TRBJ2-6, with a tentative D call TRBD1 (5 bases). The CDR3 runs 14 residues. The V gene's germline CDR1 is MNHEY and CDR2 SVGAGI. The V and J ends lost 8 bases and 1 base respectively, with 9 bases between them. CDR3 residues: CASRKGSGANVLTF. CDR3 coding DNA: TGTGCCAGCCGTAAGGGGTCTGGGGCCAACGTCCTGACTTTC.

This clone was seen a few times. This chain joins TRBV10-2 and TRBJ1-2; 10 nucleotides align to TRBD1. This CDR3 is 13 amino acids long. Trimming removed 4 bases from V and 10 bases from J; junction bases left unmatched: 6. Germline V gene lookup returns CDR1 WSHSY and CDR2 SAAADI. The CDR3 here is CASSGDRGQDYTF. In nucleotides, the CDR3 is TGCGCCAGCAGTGGAGACAGGGGGCAAGACTACACCTTC.

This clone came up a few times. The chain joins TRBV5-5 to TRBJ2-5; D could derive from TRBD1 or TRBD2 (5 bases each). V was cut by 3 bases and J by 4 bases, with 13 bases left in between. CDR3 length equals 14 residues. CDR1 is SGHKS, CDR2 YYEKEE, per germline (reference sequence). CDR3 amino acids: CASSSLRGGETQYF. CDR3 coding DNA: TGTGCCAGCAGCTCTCTCCGTGGGGGAGAGACCCAGTACTTC. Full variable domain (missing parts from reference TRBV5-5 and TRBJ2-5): DAGVTQSPTHLIKTRGQQVTLRCSPISGHKSVSWYQQVLGQGPQFIFQYYEKEERGRGNFPDRFSARQFPNYSSELNVNALLLGDSALYLCASSSLRGGETQYFGPGTRLLVL.

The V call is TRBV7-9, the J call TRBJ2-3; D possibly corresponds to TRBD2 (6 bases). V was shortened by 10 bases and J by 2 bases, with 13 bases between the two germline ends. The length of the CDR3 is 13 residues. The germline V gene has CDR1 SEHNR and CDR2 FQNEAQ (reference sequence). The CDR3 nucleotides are TGTGCCACAGGTAGCGGAGACACAGATACGCAGTATTTT. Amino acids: CATGSGDTDTQYF.

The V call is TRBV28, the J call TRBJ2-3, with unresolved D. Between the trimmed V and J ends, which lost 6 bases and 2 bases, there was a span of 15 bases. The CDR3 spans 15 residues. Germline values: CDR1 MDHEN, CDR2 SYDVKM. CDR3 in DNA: TGTGCCAGCAGCACTCCCGGTCGCCACACAGATACGCAGTATTTT. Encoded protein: CASSTPGRHTDTQYF.

The CDR3 coding sequence is TGTGCCAGCAGCTTAGGGACTAGCGGGAGTCATGAGCAGTTCTTC. As protein: CASSLGTSGSHEQFF. V gene TRBV11-3 combines with J gene TRBJ2-1; TRBD2 aligns across 13 bases. The germline V gene encodes CDR1 SGHNT and CDR2 YENEEA. The CDR3 length is 15 residues. J lost 8 bases, V lost 1 base, and 2 bases had no gene match.

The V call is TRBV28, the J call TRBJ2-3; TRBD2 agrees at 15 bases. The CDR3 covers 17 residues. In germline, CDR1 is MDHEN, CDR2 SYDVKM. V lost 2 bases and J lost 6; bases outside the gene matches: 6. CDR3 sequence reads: CASSLRGLAGGADTQYF. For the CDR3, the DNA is TGTGCCAGCAGTTTAAGAGGACTAGCGGGAGGGGCGGATACGCAGTATTTT.

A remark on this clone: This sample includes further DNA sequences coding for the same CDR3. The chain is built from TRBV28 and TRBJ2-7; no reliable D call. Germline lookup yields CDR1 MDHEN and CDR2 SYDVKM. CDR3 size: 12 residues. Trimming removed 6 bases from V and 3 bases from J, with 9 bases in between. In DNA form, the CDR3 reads TGTGCCAGCAGCTTAAGGAGCTACGAGCAGTACTTC. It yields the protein CASSLRSYEQYF.

CDR3 DNA: TGTGCCGCCCGAGATGGGGGATGGGACGAGCAGTACTTC. Its translation: CAARDGGWDEQYF. V is TRBV30 and J is TRBJ2-7; D tentatively reads TRBD1 or TRBD2 (5 bases each). V was shortened by 8 bases and J by 5 bases, with 19 bases between the two germline ends. Germline CDR1 reads GTSNPN; CDR2 reads SVGIG (reference sequence). The CDR3 sequence is 13 residues long. Looking up the rest from reference TRBV30 and TRBJ2-7 gives the full variable domain: SQTIHQWPATLVQPVGSPLSLECTVEGTSNPNLYWYRQAAGRGLQLLFYSVGIGQISSEVPQNLSASRPQDRQFILSSKKLLLSDSGFYLCAARDGGWDEQYFGPGTRLTVT.

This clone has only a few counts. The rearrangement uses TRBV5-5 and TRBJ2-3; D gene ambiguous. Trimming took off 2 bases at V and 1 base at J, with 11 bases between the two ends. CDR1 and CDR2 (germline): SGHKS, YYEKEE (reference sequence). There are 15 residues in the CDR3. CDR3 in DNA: TGTGCCAGCAGCTTTACGGGCCTGCGCACAGATACGCAGTATTTT. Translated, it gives CASSFTGLRTDTQYF.

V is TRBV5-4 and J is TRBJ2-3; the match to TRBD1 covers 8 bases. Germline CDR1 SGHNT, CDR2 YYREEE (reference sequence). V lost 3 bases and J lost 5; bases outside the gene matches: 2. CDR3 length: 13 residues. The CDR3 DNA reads TGTGCCAGCAGCTCGGACAGGGAAGATACGCAGTATTTT. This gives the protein CASSSDREDTQYF.

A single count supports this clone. CDR3 amino acids: CASSLGPNYGYTF. For the CDR3, the DNA is TGCGCCAGCAGCTTGGGACCTAACTATGGCTACACCTTC. The genes are TRBV5-1 and TRBJ1-2; the D is unclear. The germline V gene has CDR1 SGHRS and CDR2 YFSETQ. The V and J ends lost 0 bases and 0 bases respectively, with 3 bases between them. CDR3 length equals 13 residues. The variable domain in full, with the rest retrieved from reference TRBV5-1 and TRBJ1-2, is KAGVTQTPRYLIKTRGQQVTLSCSPISGHRSVSWYQQTPGQGLQFLFEYFSETQRNKGNFPGRFSGRQFSNSRSEMNVSTLELGDSALYLCASSLGPNYGYTFGSGTRLTVV.

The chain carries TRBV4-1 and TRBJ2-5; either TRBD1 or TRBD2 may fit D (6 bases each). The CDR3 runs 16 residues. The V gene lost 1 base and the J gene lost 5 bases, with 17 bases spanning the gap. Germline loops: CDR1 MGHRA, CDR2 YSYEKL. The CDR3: CASSQVWGAVGETQYF. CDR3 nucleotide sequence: TGCGCCAGCAGCCAAGTTTGGGGGGCCGTGGGTGAGACCCAGTACTTC.

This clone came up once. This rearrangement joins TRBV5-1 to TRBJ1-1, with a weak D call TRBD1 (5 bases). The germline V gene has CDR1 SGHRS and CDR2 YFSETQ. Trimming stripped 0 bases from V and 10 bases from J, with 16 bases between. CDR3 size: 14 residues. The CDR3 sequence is CASSLERGLHGAFF. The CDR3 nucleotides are TGCGCCAGCAGCTTGGAAAGGGGACTTCATGGAGCTTTCTTT.

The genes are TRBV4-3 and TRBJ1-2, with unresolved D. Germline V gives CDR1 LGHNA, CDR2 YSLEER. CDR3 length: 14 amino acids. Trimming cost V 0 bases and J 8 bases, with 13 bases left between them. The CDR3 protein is CASSQDWGVGGYTF. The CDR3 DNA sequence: TGCGCCAGCAGCCAAGATTGGGGAGTTGGAGGCTACACCTTC.

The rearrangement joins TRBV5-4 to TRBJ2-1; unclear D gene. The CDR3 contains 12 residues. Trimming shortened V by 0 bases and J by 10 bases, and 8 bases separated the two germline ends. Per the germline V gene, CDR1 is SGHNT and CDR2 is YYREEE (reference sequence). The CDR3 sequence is CASSLADREQFF. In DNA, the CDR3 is TGTGCCAGCAGCTTGGCAGATCGCGAGCAGTTCTTC.

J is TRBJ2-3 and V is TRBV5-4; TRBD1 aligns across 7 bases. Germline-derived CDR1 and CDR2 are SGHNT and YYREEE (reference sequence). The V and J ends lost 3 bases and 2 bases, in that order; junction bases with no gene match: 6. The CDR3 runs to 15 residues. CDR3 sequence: CASSYRQGPTDTQYF. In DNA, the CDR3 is TGTGCCAGCAGCTACAGACAGGGCCCCACAGATACGCAGTATTTT.